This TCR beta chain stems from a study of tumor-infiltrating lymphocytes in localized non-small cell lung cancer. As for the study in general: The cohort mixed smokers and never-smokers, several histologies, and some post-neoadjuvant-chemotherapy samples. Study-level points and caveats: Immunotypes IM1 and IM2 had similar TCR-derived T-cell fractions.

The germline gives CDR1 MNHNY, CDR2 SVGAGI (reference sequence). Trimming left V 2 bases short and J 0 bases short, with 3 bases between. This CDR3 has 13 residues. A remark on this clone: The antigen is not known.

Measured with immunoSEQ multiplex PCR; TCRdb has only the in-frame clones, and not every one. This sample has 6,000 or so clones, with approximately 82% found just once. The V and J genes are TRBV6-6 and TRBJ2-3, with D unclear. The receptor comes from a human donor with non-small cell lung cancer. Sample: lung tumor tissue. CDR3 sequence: CASSYDSTDTQYF. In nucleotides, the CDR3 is TGTGCCAGCAGTTACGACAGCACAGATACGCAGTATTTT.